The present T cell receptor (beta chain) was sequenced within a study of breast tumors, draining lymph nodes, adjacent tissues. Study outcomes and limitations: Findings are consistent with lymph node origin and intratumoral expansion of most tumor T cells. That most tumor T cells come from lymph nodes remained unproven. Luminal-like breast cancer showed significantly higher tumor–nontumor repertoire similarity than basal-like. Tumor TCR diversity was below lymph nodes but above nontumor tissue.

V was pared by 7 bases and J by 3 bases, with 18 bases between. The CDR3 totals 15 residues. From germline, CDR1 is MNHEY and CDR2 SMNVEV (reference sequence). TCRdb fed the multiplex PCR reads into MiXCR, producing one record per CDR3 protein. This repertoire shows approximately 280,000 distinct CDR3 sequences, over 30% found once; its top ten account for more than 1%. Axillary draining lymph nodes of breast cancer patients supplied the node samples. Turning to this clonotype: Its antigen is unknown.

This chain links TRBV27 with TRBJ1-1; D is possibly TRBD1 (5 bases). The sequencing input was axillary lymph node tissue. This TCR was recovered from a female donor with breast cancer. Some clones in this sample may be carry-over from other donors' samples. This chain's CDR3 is CASNGAGKGYTEAFF. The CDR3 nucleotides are TGTGCCAGCAACGGGGCAGGGAAGGGGTACACTGAAGCTTTCTTT.